A single sample is the source of the 31 T cell receptor beta chains below, sequenced in a study of cytomegalovirus exposure and HLA in healthy donors. The PCR had 60 Vbeta and 13 Jbeta primers. The protocol was immunoSEQ multiplex PCR, while the TCRdb copy is restricted to in-frame clones and leaves out a portion. The table includes 150,000 or so clones, about 75% detected once. The sequencing sample was made of PBMCs. The receptors stem from a female donor in good health and CMV-seronegative.

This chain connects TRBV10-3 to TRBJ1-5; 7 positions match TRBD1. The CDR3 runs 14 residues. Germline CDR1 ENHRY, CDR2 SYGVKD. J gave up 4 bases and V 8 bases, and 8 bases lay outside the gene matches. CDR3 region: CAIGSGTANQPQHF. The CDR3 bases are TGTGCCATCGGTTCAGGGACAGCAAATCAGCCCCAGCATTTT.

This rearrangement joins TRBV5-1 to TRBJ1-1, with 7 bases that match TRBD1. The CDR3 spans 14 residues. The junction had 5 bases not matched to a gene; V was cut back by 0 bases and J by 6 bases. Looked up from germline, CDR1 is SGHRS and CDR2 is YFSETQ. Here the CDR3 reads CASSLAQGSAEAFF. CDR3 DNA sequence: TGCGCCAGCAGCTTGGCACAGGGGAGCGCTGAAGCTTTCTTT.

This clone was seen more than once but under ten times. This chain links TRBV27 with TRBJ1-1; the D is unclear. CDR3 length: 13 amino acids. V lost 6 bases and J 0 bases, leaving 8 bases between the germline ends. The V gene's germline CDR1 is MNHEY and CDR2 SMNVEV (reference sequence). CDR3 nucleotide sequence: TGTGCCAGCAGGACTGGCATGAACACTGAAGCTTTCTTT. It yields the protein CASRTGMNTEAFF.

This chain connects TRBV5-1 to TRBJ1-2, with D unclear. From germline, CDR1 is SGHRS and CDR2 YFSETQ. The germline V and J ends were trimmed by 2 bases and 7 bases, with 9 bases remaining between them. CDR3 length equals 12 residues. CDR3 sequence: CASSLGSGGYTF. CDR3 in DNA: TGCGCCAGCAGCTTAGGGAGTGGTGGCTACACCTTC.

This clone was observed a handful of times. The chain combines TRBV5-6 with TRBJ1-1; weak D call: TRBD1 (6 bases). CDR3 length: 16 amino acids. V lost 0 bases and J lost 1, with 13 bases in between. Germline assignment: CDR1 SGHDT and CDR2 YYEEEE. In nucleotides, the CDR3 is TGTGCCAGCAGCTTGGTCGGGGGGCAGGGGAACACTGAAGCTTTCTTT. Translating it yields CASSLVGGQGNTEAFF.

This clone was counted once. The chain uses TRBV6-1 and TRBJ1-1; 8 nucleotides agree with TRBD1. The V and J ends lost 6 bases and 6 bases, in that order; junction bases with no gene match: 12. The CDR3 consists of 15 residues. Per germline, CDR1 MNHNS and CDR2 SASEGT. The CDR3 loop reads CASSVWTGRGPEAFF. CDR3 nucleotides: TGTGCCAGCAGCGTGTGGACAGGGAGGGGCCCTGAAGCTTTCTTT.

The chain links TRBV6-1 to TRBJ1-2; 9 positions agree with TRBD1. J was trimmed by 2 bases and V by 7 bases; bases with no gene match: 8. Germline V lookup: CDR1 MNHNS, CDR2 SASEGT. The CDR3 extends over 15 amino acids. The CDR3 sequence is CASTAQGAGNYGYTF. The DNA for the CDR3 is TGTGCCAGCACTGCACAGGGGGCGGGCAACTATGGCTACACCTTC.

This clone appeared a single time. CDR3 nucleotide sequence: TGTGCCAGCAGCCAAAGAGTTAGACACCGCACTGAAGCTTTCTTT. Translated, it gives CASSQRVRHRTEAFF. The chain couples TRBV14 to TRBJ1-1; D is unresolved. Trimming pared 2 bases from V and 4 bases from J, leaving 14 bases between. The germline gives CDR1 SGHDN, CDR2 FVKESK. This CDR3 is built from 15 residues.

The gene calls are TRBV14 and TRBJ2-2; no reliable D call. CDR1 and CDR2 from the germline V gene are SGHDN and FVKESK. Trimming removed 1 base at V and 3 bases at J, with 6 bases between. The CDR3 is 14 amino acids. CDR3 DNA sequence: TGTGCCAGCAGCCAAGGTTCCTACACCGGGGAGCTGTTTTTT. It codes for CASSQGSYTGELFF.

The rearrangement links TRBV5-1 to TRBJ1-2; TRBD1 matches 7 bases. The CDR3 extends over 14 amino acids. CDR1 SGHRS and CDR2 YFSETQ come from the germline V gene. Trimming took 2 bases from V and 2 from J; bases not matched to a gene: 3. The CDR3 loop is CASSFDRANYGYTF. The CDR3 DNA sequence: TGCGCCAGCAGCTTCGACAGGGCCAACTATGGCTACACCTTC. The full variable domain, in which reference TRBV5-1 and TRBJ1-2 provide the parts outside the CDR3, is KAGVTQTPRYLIKTRGQQVTLSCSPISGHRSVSWYQQTPGQGLQFLFEYFSETQRNKGNFPGRFSGRQFSNSRSEMNVSTLELGDSALYLCASSFDRANYGYTFGSGTRLTVV.

About this clone: Other DNA sequences in the sample encode the same CDR3. V gene TRBV5-1 combines with J gene TRBJ2-3, with 7 bases identical to TRBD1. CDR1 SGHRS and CDR2 YFSETQ come from the germline V gene. The CDR3 is 14 amino acids. Germline trimming cut 0 bases from V and 4 bases from J; bases unmatched to any gene: 2. The CDR3 DNA sequence: TGCGCCAGCAGCTTGGGACAGGGCGCAGATACGCAGTATTTT. Translation gives CASSLGQGADTQYF.

The CDR3 bases are TGCGCCAGCAGCCAACCTCCCTCGAGGGGAAACACCATATATTTT. This translates into CASSQPPSRGNTIYF. The chain joins TRBV4-1 to TRBJ1-3; D ambiguous. The CDR3 consists of 15 residues. V was shortened by 2 bases and J by 4 bases, with 12 bases between the two germline ends. Germline assignment: CDR1 MGHRA and CDR2 YSYEKL.

The chain links TRBV5-1 to TRBJ2-1; no definite D call. The CDR3 runs to 15 residues. Looked up from germline, CDR1 is SGHRS and CDR2 is YFSETQ. The ends were cut back, 0 bases at V and 2 bases at J, with 9 bases in the middle. The DNA of the CDR3 is TGCGCCAGCAGCTTGGCGACACCGACCTACAATGAGCAGTTCTTC. This codes for CASSLATPTYNEQFF. The variable domain in full, completed from reference TRBV5-1 and TRBJ2-1, reads KAGVTQTPRYLIKTRGQQVTLSCSPISGHRSVSWYQQTPGQGLQFLFEYFSETQRNKGNFPGRFSGRQFSNSRSEMNVSTLELGDSALYLCASSLATPTYNEQFFGPGTRLTVL.

The chain carries TRBV11-2 and TRBJ2-1; 11 bases are a match to TRBD1. V dropped 3 bases and J dropped 2; count of bases not matched to a gene: 3. Germline CDR1 and CDR2: SGHAT and FQNNGV. The CDR3 spans 16 residues. CDR3 in amino acids: CASSFQGQGAYNEQFF. In nucleotides, the CDR3 is TGTGCCAGCAGCTTCCAGGGACAGGGGGCCTACAATGAGCAGTTCTTC.

The rearrangement uses TRBV5-6 and TRBJ1-6; D not certain. Germline assignment: CDR1 SGHDT and CDR2 YYEEEE. Trimming shortened V by 0 bases and J by 6 bases, and 13 bases separated the two germline ends. This CDR3 spans 16 amino acids. In nucleotides, the CDR3 is TGTGCCAGCAGCTTGGGCCCGGCTGGGCTTAATTCACCCCTCCACTTT. It translates to CASSLGPAGLNSPLHF. Variable domain in full (rest from reference TRBV5-6 and TRBJ1-6): DAGVTQSPTHLIKTRGQQVTLRCSPKSGHDTVSWYQQALGQGPQFIFQYYEEEERQRGNFPDRFSGHQFPNYSSELNVNALLLGDSALYLCASSLGPAGLNSPLHFGNGTRLTVT.

The chain links TRBV5-6 to TRBJ1-1; TRBD1 matches 9 bases. Germline lookup yields CDR1 SGHDT and CDR2 YYEEEE. The CDR3 is made up of 13 amino acids. Losses at the gene ends were 4 bases for V and 11 bases for J; bases not matched to a gene: 9. CDR3 region: CASSRTGDWGAFF. CDR3 bases: TGTGCCAGCAGCCGGACAGGGGATTGGGGTGCTTTCTTT.

V is TRBV10-2 and J is TRBJ2-3, with a weak D call TRBD2 (5 bases). Germline CDR1 WSHSY, CDR2 SAAADI. Between the trimmed V and J ends, which lost 7 bases and 4 bases, there was a span of 18 bases. The CDR3 is 15 residues long. Here the CDR3 DNA reads TGCGCCAGCAACTGGGCTAGCCCGGTCCCAGATACGCAGTATTTT. Its translation is CASNWASPVPDTQYF.

The chain links TRBV5-6 to TRBJ2-5; 10 positions agree with TRBD2. The J call may be mistaken, given a closer DNA end match to TRBJ2-7. The length of the CDR3 is 15 residues. CDR1 and CDR2 (germline): SGHDT, YYEEEE. The CDR3 region has the DNA TGTGCCAGCACCCTTCTAGCGGGGGCCCACTACGAGCAGTACTTC. It codes for CASTLLAGAHYEQYF.

The rearrangement uses TRBV7-2 and TRBJ2-3; TRBD1 might be the D (5 bases). The germline V gene has CDR1 SGHTA and CDR2 FQGNSA. This CDR3 has 15 residues. Trimming removed 1 base from V and 0 bases from J, with 8 bases in between. CDR3: CASSLVRQSTDTQYF. The CDR3 nucleotides are TGTGCCAGCAGCTTAGTGAGACAGAGCACAGATACGCAGTATTTT.

V and J are TRBV11-1 and TRBJ1-6, with a possible D match to TRBD1 (6 bases). V lost 4 bases and J 3 bases, leaving 16 bases between the germline ends. The CDR3 sequence is 17 residues long. In germline, CDR1 is SGHAT, CDR2 FQDESV (reference sequence). CDR3 protein: CASSYPRGQHYNSPLHF. The CDR3 DNA reads TGTGCCAGCAGCTATCCGCGGGGGCAGCACTATAATTCACCCCTCCACTTT.

This clone was seen a few times. This CDR3 reads CATSTDRRISYEQYF. The CDR3 nucleotides are TGTGCCACCAGCACGGACAGAAGGATATCCTACGAGCAGTACTTC. The chain links TRBV15 to TRBJ2-7; D is possibly TRBD1 (6 bases). Trimming stripped 4 bases from V and 1 base from J, with 14 bases between. This CDR3 is 15 amino acids long. Germline V CDR1 and CDR2: LNHNV, YYDKDF (reference sequence). Using reference TRBV15 and TRBJ2-7 for the parts outside the CDR3, the full variable domain is DAMVIQNPRYQVTQFGKPVTLSCSQTLNHNVMYWYQQKSSQAPKLLFHYYDKDFNNEADTPDNFQSRRPNTSFCFLDIRSPGLGDTAMYLCATSTDRRISYEQYFGPGTRLTVT.

The table lists this clone with a few counts. The V and J genes are TRBV13 and TRBJ2-2; TRBD2 is a possible D gene (5 bases). This CDR3 has 13 residues. CDR1 is PRHDT, CDR2 FYEKMQ, per germline (reference sequence). V was cut by 5 bases and J by 4 bases, with 8 bases left in between. CDR3 protein: CASSPRGTGELFF. The CDR3 DNA reads as TGTGCCAGCAGCCCTCGGGGCACCGGGGAGCTGTTTTTT.

This clone was recorded once. The chain joins TRBV6-6 to TRBJ1-2, with 11 nucleotides matching TRBD1. Germline V gene sequence: CDR1 MNHNY, CDR2 SVGAGI (reference sequence). V was clipped by 4 bases and J by 5 bases; unmatched bases: 3. The CDR3 contains 14 residues. The CDR3 here is CASSWDRGGYGYTF. DNA of the CDR3: TGTGCCAGCAGTTGGGACAGGGGGGGGTATGGCTACACCTTC.

The gene calls are TRBV29-1 and TRBJ1-1, with 9 nucleotides matching TRBD1. The length of the CDR3 is 12 residues. Looked up from germline, CDR1 is SQVTM and CDR2 is ANQGSEA. Trimming cost V 4 bases and J 8 bases; bases outside gene matches: 5. CDR3 bases: TGCAGCGTTGTCTCCGGGACAGGGGAAGCTTTCTTT. Translating gives CSVVSGTGEAFF.

The chain links TRBV19 to TRBJ2-7, with 10 positions matching TRBD1. The junction had 8 bases not matched to a gene; V was cut back by 6 bases and J by 3 bases. CDR3 length: 15 residues. Germline CDR1 reads LNHDA; CDR2 reads SQIVND (reference sequence). The CDR3 is CASRGMWDRGYEQYF. For the CDR3, the DNA is TGTGCCAGTAGGGGCATGTGGGACAGGGGCTACGAGCAGTACTTC. Full variable domain (missing parts from reference TRBV19 and TRBJ2-7): DGGITQSPKYLFRKEGQNVTLSCEQNLNHDAMYWYRQDPGQGLRLIYYSQIVNDFQKGDIAEGYSVSREKKESFPLTVTSAQKNPTAFYLCASRGMWDRGYEQYFGPGTRLTVT.

The chain joins TRBV4-1 to TRBJ1-4, with 8 bases identical to TRBD1. Germline loops: CDR1 MGHRA, CDR2 YSYEKL. With V trimmed by 0 bases and J by 5 bases, 8 bases remained unmatched. The CDR3 spans 17 residues. For the CDR3, the DNA is TGCGCCAGCAGCCAAGATTTGACAGGGGTAGGCAATGAAAAACTGTTTTTT. Protein sequence: CASSQDLTGVGNEKLFF.

This chain joins TRBV29-1 and TRBJ1-1, with TRBD1 identical over 10 bases. The CDR3 sequence is 15 residues long. Germline assignment: CDR1 SQVTM and CDR2 ANQGSEA. The V gene end was trimmed by 2 bases and the J gene end by 3 bases; junction bases not matched to a gene: 6. This CDR3 reads CSVEKRDRGDTEAFF. The CDR3 region has the DNA TGCAGCGTTGAAAAAAGGGACAGGGGAGACACTGAAGCTTTCTTT.

The chain carries TRBV11-2 and TRBJ2-7; 7 bases align to TRBD2. CDR1 is SGHAT and CDR2 is FQNNGV in the germline V gene. This CDR3 region has 14 residues. Trimming at V came to 3 bases and at J to 2 bases, leaving 4 bases not matched to a gene. The CDR3 bases are TGTGCCAGCAGCTTTAGTGGGGGGGCCTACGAGCAGTACTTC. Translation: CASSFSGGAYEQYF.

A single count supports this clone. The chain couples TRBV2 to TRBJ1-6; no clear D gene. Germline-derived CDR1 and CDR2 are SNHLY and FYNNEI. The CDR3 is made up of 11 amino acids. The V end was cut by 8 bases, the J end by 8 bases, with 7 bases between. The CDR3 DNA sequence: TGTGCCAGCGGGCGGGATTCACCCCTCCACTTT. Translation gives CASGRDSPLHF. The full variable domain, rest sourced from reference TRBV2 and TRBJ1-6, is EPEVTQTPSHQVTQMGQEVILRCVPISNHLYFYWYRQILGQKVEFLVSFYNNEISEKSEIFDDQFSVERPDGSNFTLKIRSTKLEDSAMYFCASGRDSPLHFGNGTRLTVT.

The rearrangement links TRBV6-1 to TRBJ1-2; D remains ambiguous. This CDR3 is 13 amino acids long. Germline values: CDR1 MNHNS, CDR2 SASEGT. The ends were cut back, 5 bases at V and 3 bases at J, with 10 bases in the middle. The CDR3 DNA sequence: TGTGCCAGCAGTTCTGGGCAGGACTATGGCTACACCTTC. It codes for CASSSGQDYGYTF.

The rearrangement uses TRBV5-1 and TRBJ2-2; 9 bases line up with TRBD1. Per germline, CDR1 SGHRS and CDR2 YFSETQ. With 7 bases clipped from V and 7 bases from J, the junction kept 11 bases outside the gene matches. The CDR3 runs 15 residues. The CDR3 is CASGTGTFASGELFF. CDR3 coding DNA: TGCGCCAGCGGGACAGGGACGTTCGCGAGCGGGGAGCTGTTTTTT.